This T cell receptor beta chain was sequenced during a study of blood T cell repertoires in COVID-19 (dated by TCRdb to about 2020). The study in broad terms: Samples from collaborators originated in the United States, Italy and Spain and spanned both the acute and convalescent phases of COVID-19. The prospective study material was composed of cDNA or gDNA derived from T cells, B-cell-depleted T cells, or PBMCs. Subjects who had been exposed to COVID-19, were actively infected with it, or had recovered from it provided the deeply sampled blood TCRbeta repertoires that made up the dataset. The repertoires were released in a freely available public database meant as a resource for research on the immune response to SARS-CoV-2. Samples were obtained from the ongoing ImmuneRACE study (first 160 participants) and from over a thousand subjects provided by 6 global collaborators. The sample metadata nearly always contained a de-identified subject ID, COVID-19 status, age in years and sex. Where HLA class I and class II types were available, the types were taken from metadata supplied by the sample provider, not from assay-based typing. General findings and caveats noted by the study authors: How much clinical and demographic metadata was included differed by source and by participant, and the metadata was provided uncurated.

Worth noting for this clone: No antigen is known for it. Base qualities are not at hand, and no much larger clone is one base apart.

Collaborating institutions collected whole blood in K2EDTA tubes following their own protocols. For TCRbeta analysis, collaborator samples were shipped as frozen whole blood, as isolated PBMCs, or as DNA extracted from either sample type. TCRbeta CDR3 regions were amplified from genomic DNA using the immunoSEQ Assay, a bias-controlled multiplex PCR. The source study handled its data this way. Nucleated cell counts per sample were estimated from amplification of reference gene primers within the assay. To quantify the absolute abundance of each unique TCRbeta CDR3 rearrangement, sequence reads were collapsed and filtered. For each sample, productive Simpson clonality was calculated by taking the square root of Simpson's diversity index across productive rearrangements. TCRdb provides this immuneACCESS table in a form limited to in-frame rearrangements. Some clones are lacking; in checked studies, under half of them reflect an unresolved V gene, and why the rest are absent is not known. V, J and clone size are taken as reported in that table, and D and trimming were inferred from the DNA itself. The sample yields around 100,000 clones; approximately 87% were counted once. About 13% of the sample is held by the ten biggest clonotypes.

The CDR3 has 16 amino acids, counting the end cysteine and phenylalanine. CDR3 DNA only is kept here, 48 bases in frame from base 1. V has 4 bases trimmed and J has 0 bases trimmed; junction bases matching no gene number 5. CDR1 KGHSH and CDR2 LQKENI were looked up in the germline V gene. The TCR originated in a human donor in a cohort sampled during active COVID-19. The chain couples TRBV18 to TRBJ1-4, and 7 junctional nucleotides match TRBD1. The sample consisted of peripheral blood. CDR3 region: CASSRVQGATNEKLFF. The sequence in DNA is TGTGCCAGCTCACGGGTTCAGGGGGCAACTAATGAAAAACTGTTTTTT. The entire variable domain, with the stretches around the CDR3 drawn from the reference TRBV18 and TRBJ1-4 proteins, is NAGVMQNPRHLVRRRGQEARLRCSPMKGHSHVYWYRQLPEEGLKFMVYLQKENIIDESGMPKERFSAEFPKEGPSILRIQQVVRGDSAAYFCASSRVQGATNEKLFFGSGTQLSVL.